The 3 T cell receptor beta chains presented below share a single source sample, sequenced in a study of shared clonotypes between healthy human individuals. Produced via immunoSEQ multiplex PCR; TCRdb's table is partial and in-frame only. The sample records about 2.1 million clones, 93% being singletons. Positive CCR7 selection of CD45RO-negative cells yielded the naive CD8 cells, and terminally differentiated effector memory CD45RA+ cells were excluded. Sequencing was done on a sample of naive CD8+ T cells from PBMCs. Receptors were obtained from a man between 18 and 29 years old in good health. Some clones in this sample may be carry-over from other donors' samples.

This chain connects TRBV27 to TRBJ1-2; tentative D call: TRBD1 (5 bases). The length of the CDR3 is 15 residues. The germline V gene has CDR1 MNHEY and CDR2 SMNVEV (reference sequence). The V end was cut by 6 bases, the J end by 2 bases, with 16 bases between. CDR3 sequence (DNA): TGTGCCAGCAGACCCCTCCTCGGGGGAAACTATGGCTACACCTTC. This codes for CASRPLLGGNYGYTF.

The chain joins TRBV28 to TRBJ2-3; D is unclear. Germline CDR1 MDHEN, CDR2 SYDVKM. The germline V and J ends were trimmed by 7 bases and 0 bases, with 11 bases remaining between them. The CDR3 is 14 amino acids. CDR3 protein: CASNSGRSTDTQYF. CDR3 sequence (DNA): TGTGCCAGCAATTCGGGCCGGAGCACAGATACGCAGTATTTT.

V is TRBV4-3 and J is TRBJ2-3; 11 bases agree with TRBD2. J lost 6 bases, V lost 0 bases, and 5 bases had no gene match. The CDR3 runs to 16 residues. Germline CDR1 reads LGHNA; CDR2 reads YSLEER. The CDR3 spells CASSQDRSGRADTQYF. For the CDR3, the DNA is TGCGCCAGCAGCCAAGATCGTAGCGGGAGGGCGGATACGCAGTATTTT.